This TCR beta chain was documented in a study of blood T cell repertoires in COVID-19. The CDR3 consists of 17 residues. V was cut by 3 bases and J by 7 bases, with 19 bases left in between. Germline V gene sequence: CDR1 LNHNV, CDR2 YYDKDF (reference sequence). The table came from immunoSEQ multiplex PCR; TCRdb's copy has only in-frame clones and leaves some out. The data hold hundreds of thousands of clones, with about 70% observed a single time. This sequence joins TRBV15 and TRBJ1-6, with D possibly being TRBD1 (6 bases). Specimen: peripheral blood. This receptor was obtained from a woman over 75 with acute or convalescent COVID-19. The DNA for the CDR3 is TGTGCCACCAGCAGTGGGGGCCTAAAGGGGGGGAATTCACCCCTCCACTTT. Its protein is CATSSGGLKGGNSPLHF.